This TCR beta chain was retrieved from a study of naive and memory T cell subsets. An equimolar mix of two oligonucleotides served as the beta constant-region primer for TRBC1 and TRBC2. Ligated cDNA was amplified by four rounds of PCR with nested alpha and beta constant-region primers and SP2. MiXCR, applied by TCRdb to the UMI-ligation and nested PCR reads, yields one record per CDR3 protein. The sample contains approximately 31,000 distinct CDR3 sequences, about 18% of which appear only once. Whole-study findings and limits: TCR abundance followed a power law differing between naive and memory subsets.

Concerning this clonotype itself: Antigen unknown.

The length of the CDR3 is 16 residues. V was pared by 7 bases and J by 5 bases, with 11 bases of the junction left unmatched. The receptor comes from a human donor in good health. The sequenced sample consisted of effector memory CD4+ T cells from blood. Documented subset: effector memory, CD45RA- CD27-. The chain employs TRBV12-3 or TRBV12-4 and TRBJ2-1, with 10 bases lining up with TRBD1. Here the CDR3 DNA reads TGTGCCAGCATGCCCTCTCTGGGACAGGGGAACAATGAGCAGTTCTTC. Translating it yields CASMPSLGQGNNEQFF.